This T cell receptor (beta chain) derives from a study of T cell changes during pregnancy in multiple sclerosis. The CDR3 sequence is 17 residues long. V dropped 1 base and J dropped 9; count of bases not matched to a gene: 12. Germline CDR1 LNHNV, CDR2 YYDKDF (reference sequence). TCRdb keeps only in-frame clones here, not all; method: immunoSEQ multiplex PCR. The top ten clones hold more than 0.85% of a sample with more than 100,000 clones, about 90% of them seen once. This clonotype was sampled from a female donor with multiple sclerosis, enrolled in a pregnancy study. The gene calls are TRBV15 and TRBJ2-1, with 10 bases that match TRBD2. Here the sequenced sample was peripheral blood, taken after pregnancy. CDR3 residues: CATSRVPLAGVGIEQFF. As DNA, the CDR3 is TGTGCCACCAGCAGAGTACCGCTAGCGGGAGTGGGGATTGAGCAGTTCTTC.